Shown below are 27 T cell receptor beta chains from a single sample sequenced in a study of T cells in Graves' hyperthyroidism and ophthalmopathy. RNA transcripts provided the source from which TCR beta CDR3 regions were amplified. The HTBI primer set was used in a first-round RT-PCR of the TCR CDR3. Via MiXCR, TCRdb re-called the multiplex PCR reads, giving one row per CDR3 protein. The table lists about 400,000 distinct CDR3 sequences, about 15% of them singletons. Sequencing input: blood. The receptors here all came from a woman in her fifties or sixties with Graves' ophthalmopathy.

This clonotype was observed at least ten times. The chain uses TRBV5-1 and TRBJ1-4; D uncertain. V was clipped by 0 bases and J by 4 bases, with 7 bases between them. The CDR3 extends over 14 amino acids. CDR1 SGHRS and CDR2 YFSETQ come from the germline V gene. This chain's CDR3 is CASSLGAGNEKLFF. The CDR3 coding sequence is TGCGCCAGCAGCTTGGGGGCCGGTAATGAAAAACTGTTTTTT.

This clonotype occurred many times. The V and J genes are TRBV9 and TRBJ2-7, with D unresolved. The CDR3 consists of 12 residues. Looked up from germline, CDR1 is SGDLS and CDR2 is YYNGEE. V was cut by 3 bases and J by 7 bases, with 11 bases left in between. CDR3 residues: CASSEDLGEQYF. The CDR3 bases are TGTGCCAGCAGCGAAGACTTGGGGGAGCAGTACTTC.

This clonotype was seen only a few times. The chain uses TRBV12-3 or TRBV12-4 and TRBJ2-7; D not certain. The CDR3 sequence is 11 residues long. The V and J ends lost 3 bases and 5 bases respectively, with 5 bases between them. CDR3 nucleotides: TGTGCCAGCAGTTTCAATCACGAGCAGTACTTC. This gives the protein CASSFNHEQYF.

The rearrangement joins TRBV7-2 to TRBJ2-2; no definite D call. Between the trimmed V and J ends, which lost 3 bases and 7 bases, there was a span of 3 bases. Germline V gene sequence: CDR1 SGHTA, CDR2 FQGNSA. The CDR3 spans 11 residues. CDR3 DNA sequence: TGTGCCAGCAGCTTTGTCGGGGAGCTGTTTTTT. This encodes CASSFVGELFF.

The V call is TRBV6-1, the J call TRBJ2-1, with a possible D match to TRBD1 (6 bases). Trimming cost V 4 bases and J 7 bases, with 20 bases left between them. Germline CDR1 MNHNS, CDR2 SASEGT. The CDR3 consists of 16 residues. CDR3 in amino acids: CASSGRGGTRGNEQFF. CDR3 sequence (DNA): TGTGCCAGCAGTGGCCGCGGCGGCACGAGGGGGAATGAGCAGTTCTTC.

This clonotype was observed many times. This chain connects TRBV29-1 to TRBJ2-1, with 9 bases fitting TRBD2. J lost 7 bases, V lost 7 bases, and 8 bases had no gene match. Per the germline V gene, CDR1 is SQVTM and CDR2 is ANQGSEA. The length of the CDR3 is 13 residues. The CDR3 reads CSGLAGVINEQFF. As DNA, the CDR3 is TGCAGCGGATTAGCGGGAGTAATAAATGAGCAGTTCTTC.

J is TRBJ2-3 and V is TRBV27; no definite D call. This CDR3 is 16 amino acids long. The V gene's germline CDR1 is MNHEY and CDR2 SMNVEV (reference sequence). Between the trimmed V and J ends, which lost 0 bases and 1 base, there was a span of 11 bases. The CDR3 nucleotides read TGTGCCAGCAGTTTATCGAGTCAGATTCGCACAGATACGCAGTATTTT. This codes for CASSLSSQIRTDTQYF.

In its sample, this clonotype was seen many times. The rearrangement links TRBV5-6 to TRBJ2-1; tentative D call: TRBD1 (6 bases). This CDR3 has 16 amino acids. Germline assignment: CDR1 SGHDT and CDR2 YYEEEE. V was shortened by 4 bases and J by 5 bases, with 19 bases between the two germline ends. The CDR3 reads CASSHTQGWRNNEQFF. The CDR3 DNA reads as TGTGCCAGCAGCCACACCCAGGGGTGGAGAAACAATGAGCAGTTCTTC.

This clonotype has a count of ten or more. The chain employs TRBV20-1 and TRBJ2-7; 10 bases match TRBD1. The CDR3 is made up of 15 amino acids. Trimming removed 0 bases from V and 5 bases from J; junction bases left unmatched: 7. Germline V gives CDR1 DFQATT, CDR2 SNEGSKA (reference sequence). The CDR3 sequence is CSARDGGTGAHEQYF. The CDR3 nucleotides are TGCAGTGCTAGAGATGGGGGGACAGGGGCGCACGAGCAGTACTTC.

The gene calls are TRBV7-9 and TRBJ2-4, with 12 nucleotides matching TRBD2. The J segment lost 0 bases and the V segment lost 5 bases, leaving 5 bases of the junction unmatched. The length of the CDR3 is 17 residues. Germline CDR1 is SEHNR and CDR2 is FQNEAQ (reference sequence). Here the CDR3 DNA reads TGTGCCAGCAGCCCTAGCGGGGGGGTAGGAGCCAAAAACATTCAGTACTTC. This encodes CASSPSGGVGAKNIQYF.

About this clonotype itself: This may come from a read error, since a much larger clone is one base off. The chain uses TRBV5-1 and TRBJ2-5; 7 bases are shared with TRBD1. The CDR3 runs to 14 residues. CDR1 and CDR2 from the germline V gene are SGHRS and YFSETQ. The CDR3 DNA sequence: TGCACCAGCAGCCCATGGGGACAGCAAGAGACCCAGTACTTC. This encodes CTSSPWGQQETQYF.

This clonotype occurred many times. This rearrangement joins TRBV28 to TRBJ2-7; 7 bases are a match to TRBD1. V dropped 4 bases and J dropped 0; count of bases not matched to a gene: 3. The germline V gene has CDR1 MDHEN and CDR2 SYDVKM. This CDR3 has 14 residues. The CDR3 spells CASSSAGGSYEQYF. In nucleotides, the CDR3 is TGTGCCAGCAGTTCGGCAGGGGGCTCCTACGAGCAGTACTTC.

A few counts support this clonotype. The chain joins TRBV4-1 to TRBJ1-5; TRBD1 aligns across 8 bases. Germline-derived CDR1 and CDR2 are MGHRA and YSYEKL. The CDR3 is 18 amino acids. V lost 2 bases to trimming and J lost 0 bases; unmatched junction nucleotides: 9. The CDR3 loop reads CASSQPNRGSYSNQPQHF. CDR3 sequence (DNA): TGCGCCAGCAGCCAACCGAACAGGGGGAGCTATAGCAATCAGCCCCAGCATTTT.

In this sample, this clonotype turned up a few times. The chain links TRBV6-1 to TRBJ1-4; the D gene is possibly TRBD1 (6 bases). Germline values: CDR1 MNHNS, CDR2 SASEGT. The V end was cut by 10 bases, the J end by 4 bases, with 13 bases between. This CDR3 is built from 13 residues. CDR3 sequence: CAILDSFNEKLFF. The DNA for the CDR3 is TGTGCCATCCTGGACAGCTTTAATGAAAAACTGTTTTTT.

This clonotype was counted at least ten times. The rearrangement joins TRBV24-1 to TRBJ1-1, with D tentatively TRBD1 (6 bases). V was shortened by 4 bases and J by 6 bases, with 14 bases between the two germline ends. The germline gives CDR1 KGHDR, CDR2 SFDVKD. The CDR3 runs 14 residues. DNA of the CDR3: TGTGCCACCAGTGAAGGGGGAAGGCTGGCTGAAGCTTTCTTT. Its protein product is CATSEGGRLAEAFF.

The gene calls are TRBV7-6 and TRBJ2-3; D may be TRBD2 (7 bases). The CDR3 runs 18 residues. Per the germline V gene, CDR1 is SGHVS and CDR2 is FNYEAQ. Trimming removed 3 bases from V and 2 bases from J, with 21 bases in between. The CDR3 protein is CASSLGQLGLTYTDTQYF. The CDR3 nucleotides read TGTGCCAGCAGCTTGGGACAACTGGGACTAACCTACACAGATACGCAGTATTTT.

This clonotype was counted at least ten times. The chain is built from TRBV27 and TRBJ2-7; D possibly corresponds to TRBD1 (6 bases). The CDR3 extends over 13 amino acids. Germline values: CDR1 MNHEY, CDR2 SMNVEV (reference sequence). Between the trimmed V and J ends, which lost 3 bases and 3 bases, there was a span of 9 bases. The CDR3 DNA reads as TGTGCCAGCAGTTTTACAGGGCGCTACGAGCAGTACTTC. This translates into CASSFTGRYEQYF.

Many counts were recorded for this clonotype. The V gene is TRBV5-1, the J gene TRBJ1-5; D remains ambiguous. Looked up from germline, CDR1 is SGHRS and CDR2 is YFSETQ. The CDR3 spans 13 residues. V lost 1 base to trimming and J lost 7 bases, with 9 bases between them. CDR3 sequence reads: CASSLRGNQPQHF. The CDR3 DNA sequence: TGCGCCAGCAGCTTGCGAGGGAACCAGCCCCAGCATTTT. The full variable domain, with the rest looked up from reference TRBV5-1 and TRBJ1-5, is KAGVTQTPRYLIKTRGQQVTLSCSPISGHRSVSWYQQTPGQGLQFLFEYFSETQRNKGNFPGRFSGRQFSNSRSEMNVSTLELGDSALYLCASSLRGNQPQHFGDGTRLSIL.

The table lists this clonotype with a few counts. One end of the junction is discordant with germline, which a read error may explain. J is TRBJ2-7 and V is TRBV7-2; 9 nucleotides match TRBD2. Germline-derived CDR1 and CDR2 are SGHTA and FQGNSA. The CDR3 runs 14 residues. CDR3 residues: CASSLAGPPHEQYF. The CDR3 nucleotides are TGTGCCAGCAGCCTAGCGGGACCCCCCCACGAGCAGTACTTC.

There are many counts of this clonotype. This chain uses TRBV5-1 with TRBJ2-7; TRBD1 agrees at 8 bases. This CDR3 contains 15 residues. Germline V CDR1 and CDR2: SGHRS, YFSETQ. V was pared by 0 bases and J by 0 bases, with 2 bases of the junction left unmatched. The CDR3 loop is CASSLGQGNSYEQYF. CDR3 nucleotide sequence: TGCGCCAGCAGCTTGGGACAGGGGAACTCCTACGAGCAGTACTTC.

This clonotype was observed many times. This chain joins TRBV28 and TRBJ1-2; 7 positions agree with TRBD1. This CDR3 region has 13 residues. V lost 1 base and J lost 4; bases outside the gene matches: 0. Germline CDR1 is MDHEN and CDR2 is SYDVKM. CDR3 sequence: CASSLYRGYGYTF. CDR3 DNA: TGTGCCAGCAGTTTATACAGGGGCTATGGCTACACCTTC.

This clonotype showed up many times. The chain links TRBV28 to TRBJ2-7, with D perhaps TRBD2 (6 bases). This CDR3 comprises 15 residues. Between the trimmed V and J ends, which lost 2 bases and 3 bases, there was a span of 14 bases. CDR1 MDHEN and CDR2 SYDVKM come from the germline V gene. DNA of the CDR3: TGTGCCAGCAGTTTAATAGCGGAGCTCTTCTACGAGCAGTACTTC. Translation gives CASSLIAELFYEQYF.

This chain connects TRBV2 to TRBJ2-7; tentative D call: TRBD2 (5 bases). The CDR3 has 12 residues. Germline loops: CDR1 SNHLY, CDR2 FYNNEI. Trimming shortened V by 7 bases and J by 3 bases, and 10 bases separated the two germline ends. The CDR3 sequence is CASNDGNYEQYF. CDR3 nucleotides: TGTGCCAGCAACGACGGGAACTACGAGCAGTACTTC.

The rearrangement links TRBV11-3 to TRBJ2-1; D gene unclear. V was clipped by 0 bases and J by 9 bases, with 9 bases between them. Germline assignment: CDR1 SGHNT and CDR2 YENEEA. The length of the CDR3 is 13 residues. CDR3 sequence reads: CASSLDRRSEQFF. The CDR3 DNA is TGTGCCAGCAGCTTAGACAGGCGAAGTGAGCAGTTCTTC.

The chain couples TRBV4-2 to TRBJ1-1, with 7 bases lining up with TRBD1. J was trimmed by 2 bases and V by 1 base; bases with no gene match: 7. The V gene's germline CDR1 is LGHNA and CDR2 YNFKEQ. This CDR3 comprises 16 residues. CDR3 residues: CASSQATGDSNTEAFF. The CDR3, as DNA: TGTGCCAGCAGCCAAGCCACAGGGGATTCCAACACTGAAGCTTTCTTT.

This clonotype appeared many times. The CDR3 here is CASSLGTSGSSYNEQFF. CDR3 sequence (DNA): TGTGCCAGCAGTTTAGGGACTAGCGGGAGCTCCTACAATGAGCAGTTCTTC. V is TRBV28 and J is TRBJ2-1; 14 positions agree with TRBD2. Germline V gives CDR1 MDHEN, CDR2 SYDVKM. With V trimmed by 2 bases and J by 0 bases, 0 bases remained unmatched. The CDR3 has 17 amino acids.

This clonotype has ten or more counts. The chain links TRBV2 to TRBJ2-1; D is perhaps TRBD1 (5 bases). This CDR3 comprises 16 residues. Germline V gene lookup returns CDR1 SNHLY and CDR2 FYNNEI. V gave up 1 base and J gave up 9 bases, with 19 bases separating them. The CDR3 DNA reads as TGTGCCAGCAGTGAAGTAGGCAGGGTGACTCTCGCTGAGCAGTTCTTC. This encodes CASSEVGRVTLAEQFF.